Given below is one T cell receptor (beta chain) in context. Its antigen is currently unknown. CD45RO-negative, CCR7-selected cells formed the naive CD8 fraction, which excluded terminally differentiated effector memory CD45RA+ cells. The data were obtained in a study of shared clonotypes between healthy human individuals. Germline V gene data show CDR1 as SNHLY and CDR2 as FYNNEI. This CDR3 is built from 13 residues. The V and J ends lost 8 bases and 5 bases respectively, with 16 bases between them. The data were produced by immunoSEQ multiplex PCR, yet TCRdb's version contains in-frame clones alone and is incomplete. Here the sample spans about 750,000 clones, about 92% being singletons. Regarding the study as a whole: The authors sampled blood alone, and tissue repertoires likely differ.

The chain couples TRBV2 to TRBJ2-7; no firm D call. This receptor was obtained from a young man in good health. Sequencing was carried out using naive CD8+ T cells sorted from blood. CDR3 nucleotide sequence: TGTGCCAGCCCAAGGTCACTAAACGACGAGCAGTACTTC. It codes for CASPRSLNDEQYF. Looking up the rest from reference TRBV2 and TRBJ2-7 gives the full variable domain: EPEVTQTPSHQVTQMGQEVILRCVPISNHLYFYWYRQILGQKVEFLVSFYNNEISEKSEIFDDQFSVERPDGSNFTLKIRSTKLEDSAMYFCASPRSLNDEQYFGPGTRLTVT.